Shown below are 6 T cell receptor beta chains from a single sample sequenced in a study of T cells and Merkel cell carcinoma outcomes. Clones were read by immunoSEQ multiplex PCR, and TCRdb kept only the in-frame ones, dropping some. The sample includes about 2,000 clones, roughly 90% of them seen just once. Material for sequencing was tumor tissue from Merkel cell carcinoma. The receptors shown here come from a human donor with Merkel cell carcinoma.

The chain carries TRBV19 and TRBJ2-6; 7 bases fit TRBD2. V lost 4 bases, J lost 3 bases, and 6 bases stayed unmatched. Germline CDR1 LNHDA, CDR2 SQIVND (reference sequence). The CDR3 runs 16 residues. For the CDR3, the DNA is TGTGCCAGTAGTAAGGTTGCGGGGGATGGGGCCAACGTCCTGACTTTC. Translated: CASSKVAGDGANVLTF.

Points on this clone: The junction differs from germline at one of its ends, possibly a read error. The rearrangement links TRBV7-7 to TRBJ2-3; the D gene is possibly TRBD2 (5 bases). Germline-derived CDR1 and CDR2 are SSHAT and FNYEAQ (reference sequence). The CDR3 contains 14 residues. The CDR3 sequence is CASSTGLGVDTQYF. In DNA form, the CDR3 reads TGTGCTAGCAGCACCGGACTTGGGGTAGATACGCAGTATTTT.

This chain links TRBV11-1 with TRBJ1-1; D is possibly TRBD1 (5 bases). Germline CDR1 SGHAT, CDR2 FQDESV (reference sequence). The CDR3 is 13 amino acids. Trimming pared 10 bases from V and 8 bases from J, leaving 20 bases between. Here the CDR3 DNA reads TGTGCCAACAGTTCCTCGGGGGAAATGGAAGCTTTCTTT. It yields the protein CANSSSGEMEAFF.

This clone was seen a few times. The rearrangement links TRBV9 to TRBJ2-3; D unresolved. Germline V gene lookup returns CDR1 SGDLS and CDR2 YYNGEE. Trimming stripped 3 bases from V and 3 bases from J, with 11 bases between. There are 14 residues in the CDR3. The CDR3 DNA sequence: TGTGCCAGCAGCGCTTCCGGTGGGACAGATACGCAGTATTTT. This encodes CASSASGGTDTQYF.

The chain joins TRBV11-2 to TRBJ2-5; 9 positions agree with TRBD1. CDR1 and CDR2 from the germline V gene are SGHAT and FQNNGV. The CDR3 runs to 14 residues. Trimming removed 1 base from V and 11 bases from J; junction bases left unmatched: 8. The CDR3 DNA reads as TGTGCCAGCAGCTTAGTACAGGGGGCCTGGGAGCAGTACTTC. Residues: CASSLVQGAWEQYF.

V and J are TRBV7-9 and TRBJ2-5, with TRBD2 as a possible D gene (5 bases). Looked up from germline, CDR1 is SEHNR and CDR2 is FQNEAQ (reference sequence). Trimming removed 1 base from V and 4 bases from J, with 13 bases in between. The CDR3 length is 15 residues. The CDR3 is CASSLVGSAGETQYF. DNA of the CDR3: TGTGCCAGCAGCTTAGTAGGCTCGGCGGGAGAGACCCAGTACTTC.